The clone carrying this T cell receptor beta chain was seen only a few times. The antigen is undetermined. This CDR3 has 14 amino acids. The germline V gene has CDR1 MNHEY and CDR2 SVGAGI. With V trimmed by 6 bases and J by 6 bases, 3 bases remained unmatched. A CD45RO/CCR7/CD25/CD127/CD95/CD27 panel sorted naive, central memory, regulatory and stem cell-like memory CD4+ cells. Isolated RNA was reverse transcribed in full, so expressed TCRB transcripts were sequenced. The table came from immunoSEQ multiplex PCR; TCRdb's copy has only in-frame clones and leaves some out. This sample yields 250,000 to 300,000 clones, of which 8% are seen a single time; approximately 1% belongs to the top ten. This entry comes from a study of beta chain features in type 1 diabetes. Background on the study: Cell yields, gender and age were similar in healthy donors and patients.

Study-level results: Among patients with Type 1 diabetes, TCRB CDR3s were moderately but significantly shorter in every one of the four CD4+ subsets.

The sequencing input was central memory CD4+ T cells from blood. V usage is TRBV6-5 and J usage is TRBJ2-2; 11 bases map to TRBD1. The TCR was taken from a woman aged 18-30 years in good health. DNA of the CDR3: TGTGCCAGCAGGAAGGGACAGGGGGCCGGGGAGCTGTTTTTT. Translated, it gives CASRKGQGAGELFF.